This TCR beta chain was found in a study of T-cell memory formation after mild COVID-19. As for the study in general: Each donor largely had its own TCR clusters.

A 5'RACE reaction primed in the constant segment made cDNA libraries of TCR alpha and TCR beta, and these carried sample barcodes and UMIs. TCRdb ran MiXCR on the 5' RACE reads and lists one entry per CDR3 protein. The sample carries a few hundred thousand distinct CDR3 sequences, over 9.5% recorded once. This clonotype showed up just a few times. Germline V lookup: CDR1 DFQATT, CDR2 SNEGSKA (reference sequence). Between the trimmed V and J ends, which lost 3 bases and 2 bases, there was a span of 12 bases. This CDR3 contains 14 residues. The TCR sequence derives from a man aged 18 to 29 who had mild COVID-19 (a few samples of this study predate the infection). Cell type and time point are not known. Sequencing was carried out using PBMCs or a T cell subset sorted from them (not recorded which). The J gene is TRBJ2-3, the V gene TRBV20-1, with D unclear. The CDR3 DNA reads TGCAGTGCTAGTAGAGGATTCTCCACAGATACGCAGTATTTT. It specifies CSASRGFSTDTQYF.